The 21 T cell receptor beta chains presented below share a single source sample, sequenced in a study of technical replicates of blood from several donors. TCRdb's copy holds only in-frame clones and misses some; the assay was immunoSEQ multiplex PCR. The data contain about 69,000 clones, 80% to 90% of them singletons. Sequencing used PBMCs. These receptors were obtained from a human donor in good health. Some clones in this sample may be carry-over from other donors' samples.

V and J are TRBV5-6 and TRBJ2-2, with 9 bases lining up with TRBD2. Trimming cost V 0 bases and J 7 bases; bases outside gene matches: 10. This CDR3 is 17 amino acids long. Germline CDR1 reads SGHDT; CDR2 reads YYEEEE. The CDR3 region is CASSLDLGGRDVGELFF. In DNA, the CDR3 is TGTGCCAGCAGCTTGGACTTGGGCGGGAGGGACGTCGGGGAGCTGTTTTTT.

This chain connects TRBV10-3 to TRBJ2-4; D is perhaps TRBD1 (5 bases). This CDR3 comprises 16 residues. V gave up 3 bases and J gave up 1 base, with 13 bases separating them. The germline V gene has CDR1 ENHRY and CDR2 SYGVKD. The CDR3 reads CAISDFGHSAKNIQYF. The CDR3 nucleotides read TGTGCCATCAGTGACTTTGGACATTCGGCCAAAAACATTCAGTACTTC.

The J gene is TRBJ2-7, the V gene TRBV11-1; 8 nucleotides agree with TRBD1. The V segment lost 5 bases and the J segment 3 bases; nucleotides outside the gene matches: 9. The CDR3 extends over 15 amino acids. In germline, CDR1 is SGHAT, CDR2 FQDESV (reference sequence). The CDR3 DNA sequence: TGTGCCAGCAGCGCCCTCGACAGGGGTAACTACGAGCAGTACTTC. It is translated as CASSALDRGNYEQYF.

V and J are TRBV5-1 and TRBJ1-2, with a weak D call TRBD1 (5 bases). CDR1 and CDR2 from the germline V gene are SGHRS and YFSETQ. This CDR3 comprises 13 residues. The ends were cut back, 0 bases at V and 7 bases at J, with 10 bases in the middle. This CDR3 reads CASSLENTGGYTF. CDR3 nucleotides: TGCGCCAGCAGCTTGGAAAATACAGGTGGCTACACCTTC.

This chain links TRBV5-4 with TRBJ2-1; no reliable D call. Germline-derived CDR1 and CDR2 are SGHNT and YYREEE (reference sequence). V was trimmed by 5 bases and J by 10 bases, leaving 10 bases between them. CDR3 size: 11 residues. The CDR3 DNA sequence: TGTGCCAGCAGTGACGACGGGGAGCAGTTCTTC. It encodes CASSDDGEQFF.

This chain joins TRBV7-2 and TRBJ2-2; 8 bases are shared with TRBD2. Germline V gene sequence: CDR1 SGHTA, CDR2 FQGNSA. With V trimmed by 2 bases and J by 2 bases, 7 bases remained unmatched. The CDR3 spans 17 residues. CDR3: CASSLQGGRSNTGELFF. DNA of the CDR3: TGTGCCAGCAGCTTACAAGGCGGGAGGTCTAACACCGGGGAGCTGTTTTTT.

The chain recombines TRBV11-2 with TRBJ1-6; D is perhaps TRBD1 (5 bases). Germline V gives CDR1 SGHAT, CDR2 FQNNGV. With 10 bases removed from V and 6 bases from J, the gap between germline ends came to 19 bases. The CDR3 runs 15 residues. CDR3 protein: CATHGPTAINSPLHF. The CDR3, as DNA: TGTGCCACCCACGGTCCGACAGCCATTAATTCACCCCTCCACTTT.

The gene calls are TRBV6-5 and TRBJ2-1; D remains ambiguous. Germline CDR1 MNHEY, CDR2 SVGAGI. This CDR3 contains 14 residues. Trimming took off 5 bases at V and 2 bases at J, with 10 bases between the two ends. CDR3 in amino acids: CASSRREAYNEQFF. CDR3 sequence (DNA): TGTGCCAGCAGTCGGAGAGAGGCCTACAATGAGCAGTTCTTC.

The gene calls are TRBV6-1 and TRBJ2-5; possible D gene TRBD1, 7 bases. The ends were cut back, 7 bases at V and 6 bases at J, with 15 bases in the middle. Germline CDR1 and CDR2: MNHNS and SASEGT. This CDR3 is 13 amino acids long. The CDR3 DNA follows: TGTGCCAGCATGCGGGACAGCGCGAAGACCCAGTACTTC. Translated: CASMRDSAKTQYF.

The chain combines TRBV7-2 with TRBJ2-7; TRBD2 matches at 8 bases. CDR1 is SGHTA, CDR2 FQGNSA, per germline. CDR3 length equals 16 residues. The J segment lost 5 bases and the V segment lost 3 bases, leaving 12 bases of the junction unmatched. The CDR3 loop reads CASSLRTSGVSNEQYF. CDR3 coding DNA: TGTGCCAGCAGCTTGAGAACTAGCGGCGTTTCGAACGAGCAGTACTTC.

The chain couples TRBV2 to TRBJ1-5; D is unresolved. V lost 1 base and J 4 bases, leaving 17 bases between the germline ends. Germline CDR1 and CDR2: SNHLY and FYNNEI. The CDR3 length is 17 residues. The CDR3, as DNA: TGTGCCAGCAGTGAAGGATCGGGGAGGGATTATAATCAGCCCCAGCATTTT. Amino acids: CASSEGSGRDYNQPQHF.

V usage is TRBV27 and J usage is TRBJ2-7; D remains unclear. The germline V gene has CDR1 MNHEY and CDR2 SMNVEV (reference sequence). This CDR3 contains 15 residues. V was trimmed by 1 base and J by 1 base, leaving 11 bases between them. In DNA, the CDR3 is TGTGCCAGCAGTTTATTTGGCAGTGGTTCCTACGAGCAGTACTTC. Translation: CASSLFGSGSYEQYF.

The chain joins TRBV27 to TRBJ1-4, with D perhaps TRBD1 (5 bases). The V gene's germline CDR1 is MNHEY and CDR2 SMNVEV (reference sequence). The CDR3 extends over 13 amino acids. V was trimmed by 6 bases and J by 8 bases, leaving 13 bases between them. The CDR3 nucleotides are TGTGCCAGCAGCTCCAGGGAAGGAGAAAAACTGTTTTTT. Translated: CASSSREGEKLFF.

The chain links TRBV5-1 to TRBJ2-5; 7 nucleotides line up with TRBD1. The germline gives CDR1 SGHRS, CDR2 YFSETQ. This CDR3 has 14 residues. V lost 4 bases and J lost 1; bases outside the gene matches: 4. CDR3 nucleotide sequence: TGCGCCAGCAGCCCCTGGACAGGCCAAGAGACCCAGTACTTC. It specifies CASSPWTGQETQYF.

The V gene is TRBV5-1, the J gene TRBJ1-1, with D perhaps TRBD1 (6 bases). There are 16 residues in the CDR3. Germline lookup yields CDR1 SGHRS and CDR2 YFSETQ. V lost 0 bases and J lost 0, with 12 bases in between. The CDR3 region is CASSLGPGGMNTEAFF. The CDR3 bases are TGCGCCAGCAGCTTGGGACCGGGGGGCATGAACACTGAAGCTTTCTTT.

Regarding this clone: Other DNA sequences in the sample encode the same CDR3. This chain uses TRBV5-1 with TRBJ2-1, with 7 nucleotides matching TRBD1. V gave up 2 bases and J gave up 3 bases; unmatched junction bases: 2. The germline V gene has CDR1 SGHRS and CDR2 YFSETQ. The length of the CDR3 is 14 residues. The CDR3 is CASSLSGGYNEQFF. The CDR3 DNA reads TGCGCCAGCAGCTTATCAGGGGGCTACAATGAGCAGTTCTTC.

The chain combines TRBV5-1 with TRBJ1-3; TRBD1 agrees at 8 bases. Trimming took 2 bases from V and 4 from J; bases not matched to a gene: 5. Per germline, CDR1 SGHRS and CDR2 YFSETQ. This CDR3 contains 15 residues. The CDR3 DNA follows: TGCGCCAGCAGCTTTACGACAGGGGTCGGAAACACCATATATTTT. It specifies CASSFTTGVGNTIYF.

On this clone: The junction departs from germline at one end; a sequencing error may be responsible. The J gene is TRBJ2-3, the V gene TRBV5-1, with D possibly matching TRBD2 (6 bases). CDR1 is SGHRS, CDR2 YFSETQ, per germline. This CDR3 comprises 12 residues. CDR3 protein: CASSLVGDSAFF. The CDR3 bases are TGCGCCAGCAGCTTGGTAGGGGACTCAGCCTTTTTT.

By share, this clone counts as medium-sized (0.01 to 0.1%). The chain combines TRBV21-1 with TRBJ1-6; whether TRBD1, the table's D call, matches the DNA was not checked. TRBV21-1 is reported as a pseudogene. CDR3 length equals 20 residues. This CDR3 is CASSKVADRALYSYNSPLHF. DNA for the CDR3: TGTGCCAGCAGCAAAGTGGCCGACAGGGCCTTATACTCCTATAATTCACCCCTCCACTTT.

This chain links TRBV7-8 with TRBJ2-3; TRBD2 matches at 11 bases. CDR1 is SGHVS, CDR2 FQNEAQ, per germline. The CDR3 totals 22 residues. Unmatched junction bases numbered 22, after V lost 5 bases and J lost 0 bases. The CDR3 DNA is TGTGCCAGCAGCCCTCCTCTAGCGGGGGGTGCCGATCCGTATTTTAGCACAGATACGCAGTATTTT. It yields the protein CASSPPLAGGADPYFSTDTQYF.

CDR3 bases: TGCGCCAGCAGCCAAGGTAGCGGGGGGGGAGATACGCAGTATTTT. This sequence encodes CASSQGSGGGDTQYF. This chain links TRBV4-3 with TRBJ2-3; 11 nucleotides match TRBD2. The V gene's germline CDR1 is LGHNA and CDR2 YSLEER. The CDR3 length is 15 residues. The ends lost 1 base at V and 5 bases at J; junction bases unmatched: 2.